Sequencing of this TCR beta chain was carried out in a study of T cells in Graves' hyperthyroidism and ophthalmopathy. Study-wide points: Ophthalmopathy was distinguished from stable hyperthyroidism by 13 V-J signatures. In the blood, most expanded thyroid clonotypes above 0.001 appeared as well.

About this clonotype: Its antigen is currently unknown. A read error is likely, as this CDR3 ends without the conserved phenylalanine or tryptophan. No DNA is shown, since the ends of the CDR3 on it are uncertain; the CDR3 is the one TCRdb lists.

Hyperthyroidism in the patients, aged 18 to 65, was newly diagnosed and under 2 months in duration. Based on clinical symptoms, serum thyroxine and TRAb, thyroid ultrasound and orbital computed tomography, diagnoses were reached. The investigators amplified TCR beta CDR3 regions from RNA transcripts. The study used the HTBI primer set for a first-round RT-PCR of the TCR CDR3. TCRdb analysed the multiplex PCR reads with MiXCR anew, one entry per CDR3 protein. Among 530,000 or so distinct CDR3 sequences listed, roughly 46% were seen once. CDR1 is DFQATT, CDR2 SNEGSKA, per germline (reference sequence). The length of the CDR3 is 8 amino acids, counting both ends.

The sequencing sample was made of peripheral blood or thyroid tissue (not recorded which). V is TRBV20-1 and J is TRBJ1-4. The TCR sequence derives from a woman aged 18-30 years with Graves' hyperthyroidism. The CDR3 spells CSATSGTS.